Following are 9 T cell receptor beta chains from one sample sequenced in a study of blood T cell repertoires in COVID-19. The repertoire was sequenced with immunoSEQ multiplex PCR; TCRdb's copy has only in-frame clones and lacks some. The table includes about 380,000 clones, about 90% detected once. Sequenced material: PBMCs or T cells enriched from blood (not recorded which). The receptors stem from a young man who had recovered from COVID-19.

This clone was detected only a few times. This chain links TRBV27 with TRBJ1-2, with D possibly TRBD1 on 5 matching bases. Trimming removed 5 bases from V and 7 bases from J, with 20 bases in between. The CDR3 runs to 15 residues. Germline-derived CDR1 and CDR2 are MNHEY and SMNVEV (reference sequence). The chain's CDR3 is CASSPATGSVGGYTF. The DNA for the CDR3 is TGTGCCAGCAGTCCAGCCACAGGATCGGTGGGTGGCTACACCTTC.

The rearrangement uses TRBV6-5 and TRBJ1-1; D unclear. This CDR3 contains 13 residues. V was cut by 5 bases and J by 4 bases, with 11 bases left in between. Germline assignment: CDR1 MNHEY and CDR2 SVGAGI. The CDR3 DNA reads TGTGCCAGCAGTAATGACATGATCACTGAAGCTTTCTTT. Its translation: CASSNDMITEAFF.

This chain uses TRBV5-6 with TRBJ1-4; D is perhaps TRBD1 (6 bases). This CDR3 region has 16 residues. Germline assignment: CDR1 SGHDT and CDR2 YYEEEE. V lost 2 bases and J 6 bases, leaving 17 bases between the germline ends. CDR3 bases: TGTGCCAGCAGCTTTCGCCAGGGGACGCGTGATGAAAAACTGTTTTTT. Protein sequence: CASSFRQGTRDEKLFF.

The rearrangement joins TRBV6-5 to TRBJ1-1, with a tentative D call TRBD1 (5 bases). The CDR3 runs 13 residues. CDR1 and CDR2 (germline): MNHEY, SVGAGI. V lost 6 bases and J lost 0, with 8 bases in between. For the CDR3, the DNA is TGTGCCAGCAGCTGGGGCCTGAACACTGAAGCTTTCTTT. Its translation is CASSWGLNTEAFF.

The chain combines TRBV27 with TRBJ2-1, with TRBD1 identical over 9 bases. Germline V gene data show CDR1 as MNHEY and CDR2 as SMNVEV (reference sequence). The CDR3 is 16 residues long. V lost 5 bases and J lost 5; bases outside the gene matches: 10. For the CDR3, the DNA is TGTGCCAGCAGTCCAGATACAGGGGGCGAAGACAATGAGCAGTTCTTC. The encoded protein is CASSPDTGGEDNEQFF.

The rearrangement links TRBV5-1 to TRBJ2-3; D is uncertain. From germline, CDR1 is SGHRS and CDR2 YFSETQ. V lost 6 bases to trimming and J lost 0 bases, with 14 bases between them. This CDR3 spans 15 amino acids. CDR3 residues: CASTPRGVSTDTQYF. The DNA of the CDR3 is TGCGCCAGCACCCCACGAGGTGTAAGCACAGATACGCAGTATTTT.

The chain is built from TRBV20-1 and TRBJ1-6; 7 nucleotides match TRBD1. J was trimmed by 6 bases and V by 3 bases; bases with no gene match: 8. The CDR3 has 15 residues. The germline V gene has CDR1 DFQATT and CDR2 SNEGSKA (reference sequence). Written as DNA, the CDR3 is TGCAGTGCTAGTCTACAGGGGAGCCTTAATTCACCCCTCCACTTT. As protein: CSASLQGSLNSPLHF.

The gene calls are TRBV5-1 and TRBJ1-4; no clear D gene. The length of the CDR3 is 15 residues. V lost 4 bases to trimming and J lost 5 bases, with 15 bases between them. From germline, CDR1 is SGHRS and CDR2 YFSETQ. The CDR3 DNA is TGCGCCAGCAGCCCCGGATGGTTGCGGAATGAAAAACTGTTTTTT. Translating it yields CASSPGWLRNEKLFF.

V and J are TRBV5-1 and TRBJ1-1; 7 bases are a match to TRBD1. The germline V gene encodes CDR1 SGHRS and CDR2 YFSETQ. This CDR3 comprises 15 residues. V was pared by 4 bases and J by 4 bases, with 10 bases of the junction left unmatched. The CDR3 reads CASSTNDRATTEAFF. CDR3 DNA: TGCGCCAGCAGCACCAACGACAGGGCCACCACTGAAGCTTTCTTT.